The entry below describes one T cell receptor delta chain. TCRdb made new clone calls on the RT-PCR reads using CATT. The repertoire holds almost 3,000 delta-chain clones, over 30% seen once, with 20% to 30% in the top ten. The data derive from a study of gamma-delta T cells after stem cell transplantation. CDR1 is GEAIGNYY and CDR2 is EKD in the germline V gene. V lost 4 bases to trimming and J lost 5 bases; unmatched junction nucleotides: 11. CDR3 length: 16 residues. The V call is TRDV2, the J call TRDJ1, with 11 nucleotides matching TRDD3. Material: gamma-delta T cells. The sequence was obtained from a human donor. It is not recorded whose cells these are; they may come from a transplant donor. The CDR3 loop is CACEPLLGDISDKLIF. The CDR3 DNA reads TGTGCCTGTGAACCCTTACTGGGGGATATTTCGGATAAACTCATCTTT.